This TCR beta chain is from a study of Ad26.COV2.S vaccination and SARS-CoV-2 variants. Whole-study context: The authors gave Ad26.COV2.S intramuscularly, either once or twice 56 days apart.

The method was immunoSEQ multiplex PCR; TCRdb's version includes in-frame clones alone and lacks a portion of them. The sample has roughly 320,000 clones; 70% to 90% are singletons. Noted treatment: approximately 18 received Ad26.COV2.S at low or high dose, single or two shots; five or six received placebo; per-sample allocation not given. Following the first vaccine or placebo injection, samples were taken on day 63. The clonotype comes from a person between 18 and 65 years old who received the Ad26.COV2.S COVID-19 vaccine or a placebo. The specimen comprised peripheral blood, sampled in a trial of Ad26.COV2.S vaccine versus placebo.

DNA for the CDR3: TGTGCCAGCAGAGGGGGTCAGCCCCAGCATTTT. This gives the protein CASRGGQPQHF. The chain recombines TRBV6-5 with TRBJ1-5; D is perhaps TRBD1 (6 bases). V lost 6 bases and J lost 6, with 6 bases in between. Per the germline V gene, CDR1 is MNHEY and CDR2 is SVGAGI. The CDR3 is 11 residues long.